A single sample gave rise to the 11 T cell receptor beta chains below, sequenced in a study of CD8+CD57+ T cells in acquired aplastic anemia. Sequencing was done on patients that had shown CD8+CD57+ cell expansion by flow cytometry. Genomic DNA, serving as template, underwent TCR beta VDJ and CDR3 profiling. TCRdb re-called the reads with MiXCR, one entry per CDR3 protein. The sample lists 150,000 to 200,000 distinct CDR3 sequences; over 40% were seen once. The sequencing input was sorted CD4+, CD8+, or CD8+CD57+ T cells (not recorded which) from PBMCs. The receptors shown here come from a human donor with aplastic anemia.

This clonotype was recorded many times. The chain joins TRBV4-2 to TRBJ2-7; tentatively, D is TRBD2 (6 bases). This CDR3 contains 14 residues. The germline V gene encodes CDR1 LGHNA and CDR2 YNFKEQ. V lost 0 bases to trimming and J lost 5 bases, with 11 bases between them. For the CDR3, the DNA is TGTGCCAGCAGCCAAGATCCGGGAGTCCACGAGCAGTACTTC. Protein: CASSQDPGVHEQYF.

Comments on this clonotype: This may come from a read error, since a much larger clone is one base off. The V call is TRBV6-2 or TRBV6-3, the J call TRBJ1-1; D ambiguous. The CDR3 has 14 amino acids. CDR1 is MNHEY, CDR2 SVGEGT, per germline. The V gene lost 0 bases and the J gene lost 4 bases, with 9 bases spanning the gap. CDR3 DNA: TGTGCCAGCAGTTACTCGGCTCAGAGCACTGAAGCTTTCTTT. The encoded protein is CASSYSAQSTEAFF.

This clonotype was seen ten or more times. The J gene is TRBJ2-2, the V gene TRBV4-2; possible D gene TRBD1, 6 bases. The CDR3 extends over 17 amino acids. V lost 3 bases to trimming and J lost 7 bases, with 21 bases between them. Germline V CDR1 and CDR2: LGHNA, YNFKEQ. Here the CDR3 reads CASSHGQSVLGVGELFF. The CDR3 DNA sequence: TGTGCCAGCAGCCACGGACAGTCCGTCCTCGGCGTCGGGGAGCTGTTTTTT.

This chain's CDR3 is CASSELGRPTYGYTF. CDR3 sequence (DNA): TGTGCCAGCAGTGAGTTGGGCAGACCGACCTATGGCTACACCTTC. J is TRBJ1-2 and V is TRBV2; D not resolved. CDR1 and CDR2 (germline): SNHLY, FYNNEI. The germline V and J ends were trimmed by 3 bases and 4 bases, with 15 bases remaining between them. The CDR3 extends over 15 amino acids.

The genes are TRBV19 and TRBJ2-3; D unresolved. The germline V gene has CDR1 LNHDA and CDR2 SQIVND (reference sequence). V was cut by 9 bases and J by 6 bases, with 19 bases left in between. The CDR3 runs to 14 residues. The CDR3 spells CASSMPRTVDTQYF. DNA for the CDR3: TGTGCCAGCAGCATGCCCCGGACGGTGGATACGCAGTATTTT.

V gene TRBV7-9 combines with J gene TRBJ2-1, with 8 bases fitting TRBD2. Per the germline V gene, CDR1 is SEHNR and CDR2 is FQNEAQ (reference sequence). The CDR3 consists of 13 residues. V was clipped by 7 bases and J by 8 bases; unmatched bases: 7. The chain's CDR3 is CASKREIRDEQFF. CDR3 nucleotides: TGTGCCAGCAAGCGGGAGATAAGGGATGAGCAGTTCTTC. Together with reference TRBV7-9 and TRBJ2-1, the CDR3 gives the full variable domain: DTGVSQNPRHKITKRGQNVTFRCDPISEHNRLYWYRQTLGQGPEFLTYFQNEAQLEKSRLLSDRFSAERPKGSFSTLEIQRTEQGDSAMYLCASKREIRDEQFFGPGTRLTVL.

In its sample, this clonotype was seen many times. The CDR3 loop reads CSVGGRVLSPLHF. The CDR3 bases are TGCAGCGTTGGGGGCCGGGTCCTATCACCCCTCCACTTT. The rearrangement uses TRBV29-1 and TRBJ1-6, with D maybe TRBD1 (5 bases). V lost 4 bases and J lost 10, with 14 bases in between. The CDR3 runs 13 residues. Germline V gene data show CDR1 as SQVTM and CDR2 as ANQGSEA.

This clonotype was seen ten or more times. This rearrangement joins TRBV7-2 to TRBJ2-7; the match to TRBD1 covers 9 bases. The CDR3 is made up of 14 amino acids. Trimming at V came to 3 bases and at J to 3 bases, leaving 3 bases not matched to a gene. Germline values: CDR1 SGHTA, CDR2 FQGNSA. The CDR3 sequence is CASSFGTGIYEQYF. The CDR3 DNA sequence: TGTGCCAGCAGCTTCGGGACAGGGATCTACGAGCAGTACTTC.

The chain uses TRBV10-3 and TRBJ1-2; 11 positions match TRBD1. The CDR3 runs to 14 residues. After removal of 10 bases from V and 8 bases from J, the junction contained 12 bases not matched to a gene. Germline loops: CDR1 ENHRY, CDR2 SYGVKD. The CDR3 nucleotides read TGTGCCAGCAGCGGGACAGGGGGGGCGCACGGCTACACCTTC. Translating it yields CASSGTGGAHGYTF.

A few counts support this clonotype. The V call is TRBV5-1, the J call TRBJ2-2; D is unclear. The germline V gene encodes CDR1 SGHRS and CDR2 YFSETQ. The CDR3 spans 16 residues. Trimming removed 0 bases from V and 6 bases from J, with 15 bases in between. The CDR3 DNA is TGCGCCAGCAGCTTGGTTCAGGTCCTGGTTGCCGGGGAGCTGTTTTTT. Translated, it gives CASSLVQVLVAGELFF.

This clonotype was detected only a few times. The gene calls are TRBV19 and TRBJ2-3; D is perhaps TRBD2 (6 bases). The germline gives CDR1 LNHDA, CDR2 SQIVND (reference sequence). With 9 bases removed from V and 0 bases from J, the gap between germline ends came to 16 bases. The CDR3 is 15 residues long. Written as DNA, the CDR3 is TGTGCCAGCACCCAACTAGCAGTTAGCACAGATACGCAGTATTTT. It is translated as CASTQLAVSTDTQYF.